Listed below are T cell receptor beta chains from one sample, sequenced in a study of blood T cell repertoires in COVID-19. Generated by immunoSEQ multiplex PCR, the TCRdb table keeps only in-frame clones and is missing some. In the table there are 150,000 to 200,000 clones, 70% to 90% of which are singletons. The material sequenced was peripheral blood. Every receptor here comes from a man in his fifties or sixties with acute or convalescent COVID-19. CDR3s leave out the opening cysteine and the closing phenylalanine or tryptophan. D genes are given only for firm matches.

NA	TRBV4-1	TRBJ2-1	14	ASSQGGGPASNEQF
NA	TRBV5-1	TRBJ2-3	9	ASSSRDTQY
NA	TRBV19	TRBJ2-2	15	ASSPGRGTVGTGELF
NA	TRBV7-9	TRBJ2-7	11	ASSLGGTYEQY
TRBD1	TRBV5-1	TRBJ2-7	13	ASSSGGTGAYEQY
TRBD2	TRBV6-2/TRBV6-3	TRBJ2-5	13	ASSYGRGSQETQY
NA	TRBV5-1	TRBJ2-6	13	ASSEDNSGANVLT
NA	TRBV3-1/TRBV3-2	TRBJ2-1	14	ASSQGPGGQSGEQF
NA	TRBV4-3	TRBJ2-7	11	ASSHRTGTEQY
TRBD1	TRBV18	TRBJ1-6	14	ASSSQGAGYNSPLH
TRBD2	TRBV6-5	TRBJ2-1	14	ASSYSLAGGYNEQF
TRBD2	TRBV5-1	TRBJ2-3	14	ASSADPSGGTDTQY
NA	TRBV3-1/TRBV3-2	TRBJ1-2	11	ASSQDFGGGYT
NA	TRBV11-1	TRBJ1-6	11	ASSFPGGSPLH
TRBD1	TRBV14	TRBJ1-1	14	ASSKGTGLTNTEAF
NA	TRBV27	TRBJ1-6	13	ASSVSVGGNSPLH
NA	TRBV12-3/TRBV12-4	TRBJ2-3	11	ASSLAGTGKAY
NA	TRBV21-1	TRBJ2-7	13	ASRGRCSPDYEQY
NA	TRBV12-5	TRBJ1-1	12	ASGLVRGGTEAF
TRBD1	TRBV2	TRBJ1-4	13	ASSDGTATNEKLF
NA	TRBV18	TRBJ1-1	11	ASSDLGRTEAF
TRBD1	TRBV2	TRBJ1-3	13	ATTGSALSGNTIY
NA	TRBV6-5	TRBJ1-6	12	ASSYDRSSSPLH
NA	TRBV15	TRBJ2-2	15	ATSSGRTAVNTGELF
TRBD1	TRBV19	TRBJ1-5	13	ASIHRDRQSGPQH
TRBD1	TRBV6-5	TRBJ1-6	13	ASSYDRALLSPLH
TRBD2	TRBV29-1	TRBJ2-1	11	SVTSGGFNEQF
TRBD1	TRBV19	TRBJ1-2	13	ASSISGQGNYGYT
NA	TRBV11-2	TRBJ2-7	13	ASSSLRGSSHEQY
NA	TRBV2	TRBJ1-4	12	ASRTQGGLEKLF
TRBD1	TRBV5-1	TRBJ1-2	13	ASSGDRGPGYGYT
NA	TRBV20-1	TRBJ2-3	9	SASLANTQY
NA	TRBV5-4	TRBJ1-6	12	ASSSPVKNSPLH
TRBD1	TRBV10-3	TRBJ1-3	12	AIKQGSSGNTIY
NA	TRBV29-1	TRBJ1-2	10	SAEPGLGGYT
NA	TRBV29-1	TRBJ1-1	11	SVAAPGWTEAF
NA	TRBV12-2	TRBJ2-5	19	ASRSITNGGLDHPLWETQY
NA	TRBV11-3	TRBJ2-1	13	ASSLGAGAIHEQF
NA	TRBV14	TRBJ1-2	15	ASSQDHGQTLNYGYT
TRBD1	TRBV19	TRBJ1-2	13	ASSLLDRESYGYT
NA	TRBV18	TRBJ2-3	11	ASSPKGGDTQY
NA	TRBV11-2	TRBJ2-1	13	ASSAITGSYNEQF
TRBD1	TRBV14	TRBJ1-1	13	ASSYRTGWNTEAF
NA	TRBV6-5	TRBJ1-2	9	ASSLSGAYT
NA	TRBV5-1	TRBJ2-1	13	ASSSGGGQNNEQF
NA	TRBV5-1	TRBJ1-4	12	ASSFTSPGEKLF
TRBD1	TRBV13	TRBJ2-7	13	ASSWDSLTKGEQY